One T cell receptor (beta chain) is described in this entry. No antigen is known for it. This specimen comes from a study of tissue T cells after allogeneic stem cell transplantation. Overall study context: Pathologist H&E review favored samples with visible lymphocytes for sequencing among multiple samples. Regarding the study as a whole: Tissue-detected TCR repertoire was only partly captured by blood and spleen T cells. Few T cell clones were shared across patients, but motif clusters showed tissue-specific shared signatures.

Trimming removed 6 bases from V and 5 bases from J; junction bases left unmatched: 2. CDR3 length equals 11 residues. The germline V gene encodes CDR1 SQVTM and CDR2 ANQGSEA. The repertoire was sequenced with immunoSEQ multiplex PCR; TCRdb's copy has only in-frame clones and lacks some. The sample has more than 9,500 clones, 60% seen once; the top ten hold 9.6%. Source: tissue from the jejunum, taken at autopsy. The chain has TRBV29-1 and TRBJ2-3; 7 nucleotides line up with TRBD1. This TCR was recovered from a woman aged 18-49 years with breast cancer. CDR3 loop: CSVDREDTQYF. Written as DNA, the CDR3 is TGCAGCGTAGACAGGGAAGATACGCAGTATTTT.